A single sample is the source of the 14 T cell receptor beta chains below, sequenced in a study of PD-1 blockade in classical Hodgkin lymphoma. Time point in this sample: cycle 4 day 1 (C4D1), after 6 weeks of nivolumab. Every one of the patients relapsed after autologous stem cell transplantation (brentuximab vedotin exposure was variable). Data came from immunoSEQ multiplex PCR; TCRdb stores just in-frame clones and leaves some out. The sample contains tens of thousands of clones, 80% of which appear only once. The sequencing used peripheral blood mononuclear cells (PBMCs), collected before the fourth cycle of nivolumab. The source is a human donor with classical Hodgkin lymphoma.

This clone has a handful of counts. V gene TRBV7-9 combines with J gene TRBJ2-5; perhaps TRBD2 as D (6 bases). The CDR3 consists of 15 residues. CDR1 and CDR2 (germline): SEHNR, FQNEAQ (reference sequence). V gave up 5 bases and J gave up 3 bases, with 16 bases separating them. The CDR3 reads CASSPRLVRKETQYF. The CDR3 DNA follows: TGTGCCAGCAGCCCAAGACTAGTTAGAAAAGAGACCCAGTACTTC.

The J gene is TRBJ2-7, the V gene TRBV6-5, with D possibly matching TRBD2 (5 bases). The CDR3 extends over 15 amino acids. Germline CDR1 reads MNHEY; CDR2 reads SVGAGI. Between the trimmed V and J ends, which lost 6 bases and 1 base, there was a span of 16 bases. The CDR3 is CASRSPFTGSYEQYF. The CDR3 bases are TGTGCCAGCAGATCCCCTTTTACGGGGTCCTACGAGCAGTACTTC.

This clone was detected only a few times. CDR3 protein: CASSSIRDRGPYEQYF. As DNA, the CDR3 is TGTGCCAGCAGTTCCATCCGGGACAGGGGGCCCTACGAGCAGTACTTC. The rearrangement links TRBV28 to TRBJ2-7; 12 nucleotides match TRBD1. After removal of 4 bases from V and 2 bases from J, the junction contained 6 bases not matched to a gene. The CDR3 has 16 amino acids. Germline-derived CDR1 and CDR2 are MDHEN and SYDVKM.

The chain employs TRBV30 and TRBJ2-7, with unresolved D. The CDR3 is 13 amino acids. V gave up 0 bases and J gave up 5 bases, with 11 bases separating them. Germline V gene sequence: CDR1 GTSNPN, CDR2 SVGIG (reference sequence). CDR3 residues: CAWSVTLVNEQYF. In nucleotides, the CDR3 is TGTGCCTGGAGTGTAACGCTAGTCAACGAGCAGTACTTC. Full variable domain (outside the CDR3, taken from reference TRBV30 and TRBJ2-7): SQTIHQWPATLVQPVGSPLSLECTVEGTSNPNLYWYRQAAGRGLQLLFYSVGIGQISSEVPQNLSASRPQDRQFILSSKKLLLSDSGFYLCAWSVTLVNEQYFGPGTRLTVT.

This chain joins TRBV5-1 and TRBJ2-1; 8 bases are a match to TRBD2. Germline lookup yields CDR1 SGHRS and CDR2 YFSETQ. This CDR3 is built from 14 residues. The J segment lost 8 bases and the V segment lost 2 bases, leaving 6 bases of the junction unmatched. The chain's CDR3 is CASSFTGTSHEQFF. In nucleotides, the CDR3 is TGCGCCAGCAGCTTCACCGGGACTAGTCATGAGCAGTTCTTC. Combining the CDR3 with reference TRBV5-1 and TRBJ2-1 gives the whole variable domain KAGVTQTPRYLIKTRGQQVTLSCSPISGHRSVSWYQQTPGQGLQFLFEYFSETQRNKGNFPGRFSGRQFSNSRSEMNVSTLELGDSALYLCASSFTGTSHEQFFGPGTRLTVL.

The chain uses TRBV6-1 and TRBJ2-3; 12 bases match TRBD2. The CDR3 sequence is 16 residues long. Germline-derived CDR1 and CDR2 are MNHNS and SASEGT. Germline trimming cut 4 bases from V and 2 bases from J; bases unmatched to any gene: 4. This CDR3 is CASSGLAGVSTDTQYF. CDR3 DNA: TGTGCCAGCAGTGGACTAGCGGGGGTTTCCACAGATACGCAGTATTTT.

The chain couples TRBV6-6 to TRBJ1-1, with a weak D call TRBD1 (6 bases). From germline, CDR1 is MNHNY and CDR2 SVGAGI (reference sequence). Trimming cost V 2 bases and J 6 bases, with 19 bases left between them. CDR3 length equals 16 residues. The CDR3: CASSYRGRANNPEAFF. CDR3 DNA sequence: TGTGCCAGCAGTTACAGGGGGAGGGCGAATAATCCTGAAGCTTTCTTT.

This chain links TRBV28 with TRBJ1-5; D unresolved. The CDR3 covers 14 residues. V was trimmed by 3 bases and J by 7 bases, leaving 13 bases between them. Germline V lookup: CDR1 MDHEN, CDR2 SYDVKM. For the CDR3, the DNA is TGTGCCAGCAGTTTTGCATCGGGCCGACAGCCCCAGCATTTT. This gives the protein CASSFASGRQPQHF.

V usage is TRBV4-1 and J usage is TRBJ1-1; no clear D gene. The CDR3 length is 13 residues. Per germline, CDR1 MGHRA and CDR2 YSYEKL. Deletions cut 3 bases from V and 1 base from J, with 6 bases between. The CDR3 region is CASSQEKNTEAFF. In DNA form, the CDR3 reads TGCGCCAGCAGCCAGGAGAAGAACACTGAAGCTTTCTTT.

This chain connects TRBV27 to TRBJ2-2; 10 bases map to TRBD2. The CDR3 is 19 amino acids. J gave up 5 bases and V 6 bases, and 18 bases lay outside the gene matches. From germline, CDR1 is MNHEY and CDR2 SMNVEV (reference sequence). Here the CDR3 reads CASSVGAQAGGLYTGELFF. The CDR3 coding sequence is TGTGCCAGCAGCGTCGGGGCCCAAGCGGGGGGGCTATATACCGGGGAGCTGTTTTTT.

The CDR3, as DNA: TGTGCCAGCAGCTTATATAGAGTTTCACCCCTCCACTTT. This gives the protein CASSLYRVSPLHF. The chain couples TRBV7-2 to TRBJ1-6, with D hard to call. V dropped 2 bases and J dropped 9 bases, with 8 bases sitting between them. This CDR3 spans 13 amino acids. Looked up from germline, CDR1 is SGHTA and CDR2 is FQGNSA.

J is TRBJ2-3 and V is TRBV7-8, with D possibly being TRBD2 (6 bases). V was pared by 5 bases and J by 0 bases, with 12 bases between. Per germline, CDR1 SGHVS and CDR2 FQNEAQ. The CDR3 has 15 amino acids. The CDR3 coding sequence is TGTGCCAGCAGCCCGCGGGGTAGAAGCACAGATACGCAGTATTTT. Translating gives CASSPRGRSTDTQYF.

V is TRBV18 and J is TRBJ2-7; a possible D gene is TRBD2 (5 bases). CDR1 KGHSH and CDR2 LQKENI come from the germline V gene. CDR3 length equals 13 residues. The ends were cut back, 3 bases at V and 4 bases at J, with 10 bases in the middle. As DNA, the CDR3 is TGTGCCAGCTCACCGGGAGTTCGGTACGAGCAGTACTTC. As protein: CASSPGVRYEQYF.

The rearrangement uses TRBV28 and TRBJ2-7; 8 nucleotides align to TRBD2. V shed 4 bases, J shed 0 bases, and the junction held 11 bases outside the gene matches. The germline V gene has CDR1 MDHEN and CDR2 SYDVKM. This CDR3 comprises 17 residues. The CDR3 region is CASSSRAGRGSSYEQYF. In nucleotides, the CDR3 is TGTGCCAGCAGTTCCCGAGCCGGGAGGGGAAGCTCCTACGAGCAGTACTTC.